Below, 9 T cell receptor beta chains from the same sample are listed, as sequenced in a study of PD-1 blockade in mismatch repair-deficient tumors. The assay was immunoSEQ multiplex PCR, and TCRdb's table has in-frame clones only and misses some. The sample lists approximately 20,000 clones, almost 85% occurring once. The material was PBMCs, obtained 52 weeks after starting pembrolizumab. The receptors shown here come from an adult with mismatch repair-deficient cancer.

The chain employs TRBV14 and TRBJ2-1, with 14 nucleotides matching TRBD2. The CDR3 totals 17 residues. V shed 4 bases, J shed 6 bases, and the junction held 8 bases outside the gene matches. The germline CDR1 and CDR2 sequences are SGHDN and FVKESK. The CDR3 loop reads CASSPRTSGRLPNEQFF. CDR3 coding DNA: TGTGCCAGCAGCCCGCGGACTAGCGGGAGGCTCCCCAATGAGCAGTTCTTC.

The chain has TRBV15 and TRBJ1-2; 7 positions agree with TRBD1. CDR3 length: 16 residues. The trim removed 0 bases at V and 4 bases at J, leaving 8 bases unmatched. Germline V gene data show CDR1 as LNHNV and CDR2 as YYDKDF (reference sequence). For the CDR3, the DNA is TGTGCCACCAGCAGAGATCGTAAAGGGGGCAGCTATGGCTACACCTTC. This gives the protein CATSRDRKGGSYGYTF.

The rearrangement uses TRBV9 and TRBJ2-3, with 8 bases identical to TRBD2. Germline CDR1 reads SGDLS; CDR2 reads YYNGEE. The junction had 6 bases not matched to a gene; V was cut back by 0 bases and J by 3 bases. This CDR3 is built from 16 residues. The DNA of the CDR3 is TGTGCCAGCAGCGTAGGATCCAGCGGGAGTACAGATACGCAGTATTTT. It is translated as CASSVGSSGSTDTQYF.

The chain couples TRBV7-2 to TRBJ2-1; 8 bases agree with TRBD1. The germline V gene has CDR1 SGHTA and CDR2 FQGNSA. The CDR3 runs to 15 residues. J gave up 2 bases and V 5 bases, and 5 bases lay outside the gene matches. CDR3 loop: CASSRGQGPYNEQFF. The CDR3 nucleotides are TGTGCCAGCAGCCGAGGACAGGGCCCCTACAATGAGCAGTTCTTC. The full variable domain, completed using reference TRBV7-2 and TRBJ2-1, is GAGVSQSPSNKVTEKGKDVELRCDPISGHTALYWYRQSLGQGLEFLIYFQGNSAPDKSGLPSDRFSAERTGGSVSTLTIQRTQQEDSAVYLCASSRGQGPYNEQFFGPGTRLTVL.

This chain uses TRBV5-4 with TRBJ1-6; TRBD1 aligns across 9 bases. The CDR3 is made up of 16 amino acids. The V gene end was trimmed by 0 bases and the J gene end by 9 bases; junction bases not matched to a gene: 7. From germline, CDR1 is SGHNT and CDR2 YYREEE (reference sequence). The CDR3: CASSLAPGQGSSPLHF. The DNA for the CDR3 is TGTGCCAGCAGCTTGGCCCCGGGACAGGGAAGTTCACCCCTCCACTTT.

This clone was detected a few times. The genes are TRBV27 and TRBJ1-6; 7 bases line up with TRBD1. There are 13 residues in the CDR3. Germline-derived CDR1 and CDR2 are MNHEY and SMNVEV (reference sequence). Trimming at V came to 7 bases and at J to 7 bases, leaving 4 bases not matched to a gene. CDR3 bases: TGTGCCAGCAACTACAGGGGCAATTCACCCCTCCACTTT. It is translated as CASNYRGNSPLHF.

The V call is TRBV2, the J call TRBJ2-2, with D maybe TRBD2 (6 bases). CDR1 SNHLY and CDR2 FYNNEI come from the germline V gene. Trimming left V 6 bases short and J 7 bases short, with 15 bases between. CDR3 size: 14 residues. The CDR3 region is CASRPGLRVGELFF. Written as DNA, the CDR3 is TGTGCCAGCAGACCGGGACTTAGGGTCGGGGAGCTGTTTTTT. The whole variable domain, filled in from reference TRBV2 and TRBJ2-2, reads EPEVTQTPSHQVTQMGQEVILRCVPISNHLYFYWYRQILGQKVEFLVSFYNNEISEKSEIFDDQFSVERPDGSNFTLKIRSTKLEDSAMYFCASRPGLRVGELFFGEGSRLTVL.

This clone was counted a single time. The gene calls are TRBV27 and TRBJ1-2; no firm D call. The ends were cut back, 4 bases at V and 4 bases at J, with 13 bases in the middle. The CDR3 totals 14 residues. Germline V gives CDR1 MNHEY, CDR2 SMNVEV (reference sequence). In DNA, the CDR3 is TGTGCCAGCAGTTCGGAGGGAGGGATCTATGGCTACACCTTC. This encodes CASSSEGGIYGYTF.

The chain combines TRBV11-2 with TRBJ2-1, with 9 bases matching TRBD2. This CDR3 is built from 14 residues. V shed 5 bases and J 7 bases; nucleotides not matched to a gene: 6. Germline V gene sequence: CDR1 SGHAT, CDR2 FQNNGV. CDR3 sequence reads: CASSPGGRGNEQFF. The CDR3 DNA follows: TGTGCCAGCAGCCCAGGCGGGAGGGGGAATGAGCAGTTCTTC.